This is a list of T cell receptor beta chains from one sample in a study of regulatory T cells in long-lasting Graves disease. A single record per CDR3 protein comes from TCRdb applying MiXCR to the multiplex PCR reads. The sample holds a few hundred thousand distinct CDR3 sequences, 12% seen once. These same data were also listed under a study on T cells in Graves' hyperthyroidism and ophthalmopathy.

The sequenced sample was peripheral blood mononuclear cells (PBMCs), obtained at new diagnosis, from a patient treated with antithyroid drugs. The source is a woman between 18 and 30 years old with Graves disease. Both conserved end residues are part of each CDR3. Fields, in order: D gene, J gene, V gene, clone size, CDR3 DNA, CDR3 protein. The D gene is left open where the match is weak. Expanded clones get a size class; other rows say once, few or many, or leave the size out.

. | TRBJ2-5 | TRBV27 | . | TGTGCCAGCAGCCCTCTGGACAGAACGGCCCAGTACTTC | CASSPLDRTAQYF
TRBD2 | TRBJ2-3 | TRBV2 | few | TGTGCCAGCAGTGAGAGTCAACTAGCGGATTTCACAGATACGCAGTATTTT | CASSESQLADFTDTQYF
TRBD1 | TRBJ1-2 | TRBV6-4 | many | TGTGCCAGCAGTTACTCGGGACAGATCTATGGCTACACCTTC | CASSYSGQIYGYTF
. | TRBJ2-3 | TRBV27 | many | TGTGCCAGCAGTTTATTCGGGATGGGGAGCACAGATACGCAGTATTTT | CASSLFGMGSTDTQYF
. | TRBJ2-7 | TRBV20-1 | . | TGCAGTGCTAGAGGAACGAATACCTACGAGCAGTACTTC | CSARGTNTYEQYF
TRBD2 | TRBJ2-1 | TRBV18 | many | TGTGCCAGCTCACCAGCGGGGGGGCTAGGATCCTACAATGAGCAGTTCTTC | CASSPAGGLGSYNEQFF
TRBD2 | TRBJ2-1 | TRBV11-2 | . | TGTGCCAGCAGCATGCTAGCGGGAGGGAGATCCTACAATGAGCAGTTCTTC | CASSMLAGGRSYNEQFF
TRBD2 | TRBJ2-7 | TRBV5-6 | many | TGTGCCAGCAGCCAGAGCGGGAGCTCCTACGAGCAGTACTTC | CASSQSGSSYEQYF
TRBD1 | TRBJ2-5 | TRBV29-1 | . | TGCAGCGTTGGGACAGGAGAGACCCAGTACTTC | CSVGTGETQYF
. | TRBJ2-1 | TRBV4-1 | . | TGCGCCAGCAGCCTACAAGACGTCGGCCTCTCCTACAATGAGCAGTTCTTC | CASSLQDVGLSYNEQFF
TRBD2 | TRBJ2-7 | TRBV20-1 | many | TGCAGTGCTGGGGGGGGTCTTCCAACCTACGAGCAGTACTTC | CSAGGGLPTYEQYF
. | TRBJ2-7 | TRBV28 | many | TGTGCCAGCAGTTTAACAGCGACAACCTACGAGCAGTACTTC | CASSLTATTYEQYF
TRBD1 | TRBJ1-1 | TRBV7-9 | many | TGTGCCAGCTGGAAGGGGGCCGGAGCTTTCTTT | CASWKGAGAFF
TRBD1 | TRBJ2-4 | TRBV6-2/TRBV6-3 | few | TGTGCCAGCAGTTACAGGGGACAGAGGAACATTCAGTACTTC | CASSYRGQRNIQYF
TRBD1 | TRBJ2-3 | TRBV9 | many | TGTGCCAGCAGCGTAGTGGGACAGGGGACAGATACGCAGTATTTT | CASSVVGQGTDTQYF
. | TRBJ2-2 | TRBV27 | . | TGTGCCAGCAGTTTAATTCGGGCCGGGGAGCTGTTTTTT | CASSLIRAGELFF
. | TRBJ2-7 | TRBV11-2 | . | TGTGCCAGCAGCTTAGTTGGAATCTACGAGCAGTACTTC | CASSLVGIYEQYF
. | TRBJ1-1 | TRBV27 | many | TGTGCCAGCAGTTTATCCATGGTACCCGGGAACACTGAAGCTTTCTTT | CASSLSMVPGNTEAFF
. | TRBJ1-5 | TRBV7-9 | many | TGTGCCAGCAGCTTAGGACTGGGAGAACAGCCCCAGCATTTT | CASSLGLGEQPQHF
. | TRBJ1-5 | TRBV5-1 | many | TGCGCCAGCAGCTTGGGTGGGTGGGACAATCAGCCCCAGCATTTT | CASSLGGWDNQPQHF
TRBD1 | TRBJ1-2 | TRBV27 | many | TGTGCCAGCAGTTTATTAACAGGGGGCGGCTACACCTTC | CASSLLTGGGYTF
. | TRBJ2-1 | TRBV7-6 | many | TGTGCCAGCAGCTTAGAGCCCTCCTACAATGAGCAGTTCTTC | CASSLEPSYNEQFF
. | TRBJ1-5 | TRBV7-9 | few | TGTGCCAGCAGCGGGCTTGGGTCGCCCCAGCATTTT | CASSGLGSPQHF
. | TRBJ2-7 | TRBV7-9 | few | TGTGCCAGCAGCTCCAGGGATACCCGATCTCGGTACTTC | CASSSRDTRSRYF
. | TRBJ2-2 | TRBV15 | many | TGTGCCACCAGCAGAGCCTCGAACACCGGGGAGCTGTTTTTT | CATSRASNTGELFF
. | TRBJ1-2 | TRBV5-8 | few | TGTGCCAGCAGCTTGGTCCAGCATACGTTGGGAGGCTACACCTTC | CASSLVQHTLGGYTF
. | TRBJ2-7 | TRBV20-1 | few | TGCAGTGCTAGAGCTTCTAGGGGTTACGAGCAGTACTTC | CSARASRGYEQYF
. | TRBJ2-3 | TRBV7-9 | many | TGTGCCAGCAGCTTATTTGGGCCAGATACGCAGTATTTT | CASSLFGPDTQYF
. | TRBJ2-7 | TRBV9 | many | TGTGCCAGCAGCGACCCCCTAGGGACATCGACCTACGAGCAGTACTTC | CASSDPLGTSTYEQYF
TRBD2 | TRBJ2-3 | TRBV7-3 | many | TGTGCCAGCAGCCTTAGACCTAGCGGGAGCATTTATACGCAGTATTTT | CASSLRPSGSIYTQYF
. | TRBJ2-5 | TRBV7-2 | few | TGTGCCAGCAGTTTAGGAGAGGCCCAGTACTTC | CASSLGEAQYF
. | TRBJ2-5 | TRBV19 | few | TGTGCCAGTAATGAGGTTGGTGAGACCCAGTACTTC | CASNEVGETQYF
. | TRBJ1-2 | TRBV28 | . | TGTGCCAGCAGTTTAGACCGGGAGGGCATTGGCTACACCTTC | CASSLDREGIGYTF
TRBD1 | TRBJ2-6 | TRBV28 | many | TGTGCCAGCACCTTCCGGACAGGACGGTACTCTGGGGCCAACGTCCTGACTTTC | CASTFRTGRYSGANVLTF
TRBD2 | TRBJ2-3 | TRBV7-9 | many | TGTGCCAGCAGCTTAGGGCGGGAGTACCCAGATACGCAGTATTTT | CASSLGREYPDTQYF
TRBD1 | TRBJ1-5 | TRBV7-2 | many | TGTGCCAGCAGCTTAGGTCAGGGGGGGTCTAGGCAGCCCCAGCATTTT | CASSLGQGGSRQPQHF
. | TRBJ2-1 | TRBV20-1 | many | TGCAGTGCTAGAGGGCTTGAGGCCTACAATGAGCAGTTCTTC | CSARGLEAYNEQFF
TRBD2 | TRBJ2-7 | TRBV20-1 | few | TGCAGTGCTAGAGCCGTAGCGGGAGGGCAGTACGAGCAGTACTTC | CSARAVAGGQYEQYF
. | TRBJ1-2 | TRBV11-2 | many | TGTGCCAGCAGCTGGCGTTATGATGGCTACACCTTC | CASSWRYDGYTF
. | TRBJ1-5 | TRBV6-1 | few | TGTGCCAGCAGTGAAGATTGGTCAACACTGCCCCAGCATTTT | CASSEDWSTLPQHF
. | TRBJ2-7 | TRBV6-1 | many | TGTGCCAGCAGCTACAGGGCCTACGAGCAGTACTTC | CASSYRAYEQYF
. | TRBJ2-1 | TRBV11-3 | many | TGTGCCAGCAGCCACAATCATGAGCAGTTCTTC | CASSHNHEQFF
TRBD1 | TRBJ1-1 | TRBV4-3 | few | TGCGCCAGCAGCCAAGCGACAGGGGGCCCGAACACTGAAGCTTTCTTT | CASSQATGGPNTEAFF
. | TRBJ2-6 | TRBV6-1 | many | TGTGCCAGCAGCTACCTCCGGGACACCCGTATAACTCCTTGGGCCAACGTCCTGACTTTC | CASSYLRDTRITPWANVLTF
. | TRBJ2-6 | TRBV2 | many | TGTGCCAGCAGAATCCGAGCCCAGTCTGGGGCCAACGTCCTGACTTTC | CASRIRAQSGANVLTF
. | TRBJ2-3 | TRBV10-3 | . | TGTGCCATCAGTAAACTAGGGGGCACAGATACGCAGTATTTT | CAISKLGGTDTQYF
. | TRBJ1-1 | TRBV28 | many | TGTGCCAGCAGTTTAGACGGACAGAGGACTGAAGCTTTCTTT | CASSLDGQRTEAFF
. | TRBJ2-2 | TRBV15 | few | TGTGCCACTTCCACAGGGATGGACGGGGAGCTGTTTTTT | CATSTGMDGELFF
. | TRBJ2-5 | TRBV9 | many | TGTGCCAGCAGCACCCGACAGGACACTGGGGAGACCCAGTACTTC | CASSTRQDTGETQYF
. | TRBJ1-6 | TRBV30 | many | TGTGCCTGCAATCCCGGGGGCCGCCGCTCCTATAATTCACCCCTCCACTTT | CACNPGGRRSYNSPLHF
TRBD2 | TRBJ2-7 | TRBV7-3 | many | TGTGCCAGCAGCCCACGCGGCCCCGGGACTAGACCCTACGAGCAGTACTTC | CASSPRGPGTRPYEQYF
. | TRBJ1-1 | TRBV20-1 | many | TGCAGTGCTAACCTCCCTACTGAAGCTTTCTTT | CSANLPTEAFF
TRBD1 | TRBJ2-7 | TRBV7-9 | many | TGTGCCAGCAGCTTAGCAGGGACAGATTACGAGCAGTACTTC | CASSLAGTDYEQYF
. | TRBJ1-1 | TRBV19 | . | TGTGCCAGTAGTATTCAGGGGAGGACGACTGAAGCTTTCTTT | CASSIQGRTTEAFF
TRBD1 | TRBJ2-1 | TRBV7-9 | few | TGTGCCAGCAACGGGACAGATTTTGTAGATGAGCAGTTCTTC | CASNGTDFVDEQFF
. | TRBJ2-7 | TRBV7-2 | many | TGTGCCAGCAGCTTAGGATCGCTTCCGCGGATCTCCTACGAGCAGTACTTC | CASSLGSLPRISYEQYF
TRBD2 | TRBJ2-1 | TRBV20-1 | . | TGCAGTGTTTTGGGACTAGCGGGGAGCTCCTACAATGAGCAGTTCTTC | CSVLGLAGSSYNEQFF
. | TRBJ1-2 | TRBV15 | many | TGTGCCACCAGCAGAGCGGGACAAGAGAGATATGGCTACACCTTC | CATSRAGQERYGYTF
TRBD2 | TRBJ2-5 | TRBV28 | many | TGTGCCAGCAGCCCTGGGTCGGGGGGGACCCAGTACTTC | CASSPGSGGTQYF